The T cell receptor (beta chain) described here comes from a study of technical replicates of blood from a few donors. Generated by immunoSEQ multiplex PCR, the TCRdb table keeps only in-frame clones and is missing some. The table includes about 70,000 clones, about 94% detected once. CDR1 and CDR2 (germline): LNHDA, SQIVND (reference sequence). V shed 1 base and J 2 bases; nucleotides not matched to a gene: 4. There are 16 residues in the CDR3. V and J are TRBV19 and TRBJ2-2, with 7 positions matching TRBD2. What was sequenced was T cells isolated from PBMCs. The receptor was derived from a human donor in good health. CDR3 nucleotide sequence: TGTGCCAGTAGTATAGTAGCTAGCGGTAACACCGGGGAGCTGTTTTTT. Amino acid sequence: CASSIVASGNTGELFF.